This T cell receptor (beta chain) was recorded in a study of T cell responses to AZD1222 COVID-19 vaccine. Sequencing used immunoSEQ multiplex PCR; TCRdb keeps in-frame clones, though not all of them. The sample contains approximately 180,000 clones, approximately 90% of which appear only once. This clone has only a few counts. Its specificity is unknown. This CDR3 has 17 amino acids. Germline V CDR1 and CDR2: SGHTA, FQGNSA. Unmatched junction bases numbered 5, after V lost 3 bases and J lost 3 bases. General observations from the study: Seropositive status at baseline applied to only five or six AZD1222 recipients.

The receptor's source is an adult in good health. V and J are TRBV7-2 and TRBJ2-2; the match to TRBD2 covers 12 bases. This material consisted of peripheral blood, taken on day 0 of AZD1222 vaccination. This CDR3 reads CASSFLAGGPDTGELFF. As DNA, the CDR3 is TGTGCCAGCAGCTTTCTAGCGGGAGGGCCGGACACCGGGGAGCTGTTTTTT.